This T cell receptor beta chain was retrieved from a study of blood T cell repertoires in COVID-19. Study-level information: Spain, Italy and the United States supplied samples that represented acute and convalescent COVID-19.

In the original processing: Amplification of reference gene primers provided the estimated nucleated cell counts. Data came from immunoSEQ multiplex PCR; TCRdb stores just in-frame clones and leaves some out. For V, J and clone size, that table is used; D and trimming come from the DNA. The table records about 270,000 clones, about nine tenths of them present only once. CDR1 is MNHEY and CDR2 is SMNVEV in the germline V gene (reference sequence). V dropped 2 bases and J dropped 0 bases, with 11 bases sitting between them. The CDR3 totals 16 residues. This chain uses TRBV27 with TRBJ2-1; D remains unclear. The sequence was obtained from a man in his forties or fifties with acute or convalescent COVID-19. Specimen: peripheral blood. DNA of the CDR3: TGTGCCAGCAGTTTAAGCCCCCTGAGCTCCTACAATGAGCAGTTCTTC. The encoded protein is CASSLSPLSSYNEQFF.